The next 27 T cell receptor beta chains were all read from a single sample in a study of blood T cell repertoires in COVID-19. Measured with immunoSEQ multiplex PCR; TCRdb has only the in-frame clones, and not every one. Of about 51,000 clones in the sample, 86% are singletons; the top ten hold over 1%. Sequenced: peripheral blood. The receptors shown here come from a man aged 60 to 69 with acute or convalescent COVID-19.

The chain is built from TRBV3-1 (or the pseudogene TRBV3-2) and TRBJ2-3; no definite D call. The ends were cut back, 4 bases at V and 2 bases at J, with 7 bases in the middle. Per the germline V gene, CDR1 is LGHDT and CDR2 is YNNKEL (reference sequence). The CDR3 totals 13 residues. CDR3 nucleotide sequence: TGTGCCAGCAGCCCAGGCTCCACAGATACGCAGTATTTT. Its protein product is CASSPGSTDTQYF.

The chain has TRBV6-4 and TRBJ1-2; TRBD1 matches at 9 bases. Germline V gene data show CDR1 as MRHNA and CDR2 as SNTAGT. The CDR3 length is 18 residues. V shed 6 bases and J 4 bases; nucleotides not matched to a gene: 18. The CDR3 DNA is TGTGCCAGCAGGGTATCCGGGACAGGGAGTGGTAGTGGCTATGGCTACACCTTC. Amino acids: CASRVSGTGSGSGYGYTF.

This clone was observed a handful of times. The rearrangement uses TRBV6-2 or TRBV6-3 and TRBJ2-7; 9 nucleotides line up with TRBD1. This CDR3 spans 15 amino acids. J lost 2 bases, V lost 4 bases, and 6 bases had no gene match. CDR1 and CDR2 (germline): MNHEY, SVGEGT. CDR3 region: CASSSPRQGAYEQYF. CDR3 DNA: TGTGCCAGCAGTTCTCCAAGACAGGGGGCCTACGAGCAGTACTTC.

This clone was seen a handful of times. V and J are TRBV4-1 and TRBJ1-4; 9 bases match TRBD1. Germline lookup yields CDR1 MGHRA and CDR2 YSYEKL. V dropped 5 bases and J dropped 8; count of bases not matched to a gene: 3. This CDR3 has 13 amino acids. Here the CDR3 reads CASSGTGWEKLFF. The CDR3 DNA reads as TGCGCCAGCAGCGGGACAGGGTGGGAAAAACTGTTTTTT.

V and J are TRBV23-1 and TRBJ1-2; the match to TRBD1 covers 10 bases. TRBV23-1 is placed among ORFs of uncertain function. Germline trimming cut 0 bases from V and 8 bases from J; bases unmatched to any gene: 9. This CDR3 region has 16 residues. The CDR3 sequence is CASSQSDRGRVRGYTF. CDR3 sequence (DNA): TGCGCCAGCAGTCAATCGGACAGGGGGAGGGTTAGGGGCTACACCTTC.

The V gene is TRBV18, the J gene TRBJ1-2; the D gene is possibly TRBD1 (6 bases). This CDR3 has 15 amino acids. The germline V and J ends were trimmed by 0 bases and 2 bases, with 10 bases remaining between them. CDR1 is KGHSH and CDR2 is LQKENI in the germline V gene. The CDR3 loop reads CASSPPAGANYGYTF. The CDR3 DNA reads as TGTGCCAGCTCACCACCGGCAGGGGCGAACTATGGCTACACCTTC.

The chain carries TRBV5-1 and TRBJ1-4; D unclear. Germline CDR1 SGHRS, CDR2 YFSETQ. The CDR3 is made up of 16 amino acids. V lost 4 bases, J lost 0 bases, and 13 bases lay in between. The chain's CDR3 is CASSQEPPSTNEKLFF. The CDR3 DNA sequence: TGCGCCAGCAGCCAGGAACCTCCTTCAACTAATGAAAAACTGTTTTTT.

V and J are TRBV18 and TRBJ2-6; D is perhaps TRBD2 (5 bases). This CDR3 is 15 amino acids long. V shed 0 bases and J shed 2 bases, with 5 bases lying between them. Per the germline V gene, CDR1 is KGHSH and CDR2 is LQKENI. DNA of the CDR3: TGTGCCAGCTCACCACCGAGGGCTGGGGCCAACGTCCTGACTTTC. As protein: CASSPPRAGANVLTF.

CDR3 region: CASSLTSGRDTQYF. CDR3 sequence (DNA): TGTGCCAGCAGTCTGACTAGCGGGAGGGATACGCAGTATTTT. The chain combines TRBV6-5 with TRBJ2-3; 13 bases are a match to TRBD2. The V segment lost 5 bases and the J segment 6 bases; nucleotides outside the gene matches: 2. Per the germline V gene, CDR1 is MNHEY and CDR2 is SVGAGI. The CDR3 extends over 14 amino acids.

This clone is medium-sized by share. Other DNA sequences within the sample encode an identical CDR3. V gene TRBV9 combines with J gene TRBJ2-7, with 11 bases fitting TRBD1. This CDR3 region has 15 residues. V lost 3 bases, J lost 2 bases, and 4 bases stayed unmatched. Germline loops: CDR1 SGDLS, CDR2 YYNGEE. CDR3 residues: CASSAGTGGPYEQYF. As DNA, the CDR3 is TGTGCCAGCAGCGCCGGGACAGGGGGTCCCTACGAGCAGTACTTC.

This clone has just one count. The chain employs TRBV19 and TRBJ2-7; 8 bases fit TRBD1. Losses at the gene ends were 5 bases for V and 3 bases for J; bases not matched to a gene: 6. Germline loops: CDR1 LNHDA, CDR2 SQIVND (reference sequence). CDR3 length equals 14 residues. The CDR3 sequence: CASSGLGQGYEQYF. CDR3 coding DNA: TGTGCCAGTAGTGGACTCGGACAGGGCTACGAGCAGTACTTC.

The chain couples TRBV3-1 (or the pseudogene TRBV3-2) to TRBJ1-1; D not certain. Germline CDR1 and CDR2: LGHDT and YNNKEL (reference sequence). The CDR3 loop spans 15 amino acids. The ends were cut back, 1 base at V and 6 bases at J, with 15 bases in the middle. For the CDR3, the DNA is TGTGCCAGCAGCCAAGCTCTCGGGAATAGTCCTGAAGCTTTCTTT. Its translation is CASSQALGNSPEAFF.

The rearrangement links TRBV5-1 to TRBJ2-7, with 10 bases lining up with TRBD2. Germline V gene data show CDR1 as SGHRS and CDR2 as YFSETQ. The V segment lost 4 bases and the J segment 4 bases; nucleotides outside the gene matches: 14. CDR3 length: 17 amino acids. CDR3 amino acids: CASSILAGGQNQYEQYF. For the CDR3, the DNA is TGCGCCAGCAGCATTTTAGCGGGGGGACAAAATCAATACGAGCAGTACTTC.

This clone has more than one count but fewer than ten. This chain connects TRBV7-9 to TRBJ2-1, with 13 bases that match TRBD2. Trimming took 5 bases from V and 5 from J; bases not matched to a gene: 6. Germline loops: CDR1 SEHNR, CDR2 FQNEAQ (reference sequence). The CDR3 runs 16 residues. CDR3 in amino acids: CASSPVGTSGDNEQFF. CDR3 nucleotides: TGTGCCAGCAGCCCAGTGGGGACTAGCGGGGACAATGAGCAGTTCTTC.

This rearrangement joins TRBV24-1 to TRBJ2-1; 7 bases align to TRBD2. The CDR3 is 16 amino acids. From germline, CDR1 is KGHDR and CDR2 SFDVKD. Trimming cost V 1 base and J 5 bases; bases outside gene matches: 7. The CDR3 bases are TGTGCCACCAGTGATTTATCCGGGACTAAGAACAATGAGCAGTTCTTC. It yields the protein CATSDLSGTKNNEQFF.

This clone was seen once. The chain combines TRBV7-2 with TRBJ2-4; 8 bases match TRBD2. Unmatched junction bases numbered 6, after V lost 5 bases and J lost 0 bases. The CDR3 runs 16 residues. The germline V gene has CDR1 SGHTA and CDR2 FQGNSA. CDR3 region: CASSKLAVIAKNIQYF. The CDR3 nucleotides read TGTGCCAGCAGCAAACTAGCGGTTATAGCCAAAAACATTCAGTACTTC.

The genes are TRBV6-5 and TRBJ1-1; perhaps TRBD1 as D (6 bases). Germline lookup yields CDR1 MNHEY and CDR2 SVGAGI. V was clipped by 6 bases and J by 1 base, with 12 bases between them. The CDR3 has 14 residues. The CDR3 protein is CASRQDRTNTEAFF. CDR3 nucleotides: TGTGCCAGCAGACAGGACAGAACGAACACTGAAGCTTTCTTT.

The chain carries TRBV7-8 and TRBJ2-7; 8 bases are shared with TRBD1. The germline CDR1 and CDR2 sequences are SGHVS and FQNEAQ. V shed 3 bases, J shed 4 bases, and the junction held 11 bases outside the gene matches. The CDR3 runs 16 residues. CDR3 in amino acids: CASSFGAGGWSYEQYF. The CDR3 DNA follows: TGTGCCAGCAGCTTTGGGGCAGGGGGCTGGTCTTACGAGCAGTACTTC.

The CDR3 bases are TGCGCCAGCAGGAGAACCGGACTAGCAGACGGGGAGCTGTTTTTT. It encodes CASRRTGLADGELFF. The gene calls are TRBV10-1 and TRBJ2-2, with 8 positions matching TRBD2. The CDR3 runs to 15 residues. Germline V gives CDR1 WNHNN, CDR2 SYGVQD (reference sequence). Trimming took 6 bases from V and 7 from J; bases not matched to a gene: 10.

The V and J genes are TRBV7-9 and TRBJ2-3; TRBD2 matches at 9 bases. Per the germline V gene, CDR1 is SEHNR and CDR2 is FQNEAQ (reference sequence). Trimming at V came to 5 bases and at J to 1 base, leaving 1 base not matched to a gene. This CDR3 region has 14 residues. The CDR3 protein is CASSERGGTDTQYF. DNA for the CDR3: TGTGCCAGCAGCGAGCGGGGGGGCACAGATACGCAGTATTTT.

The chain joins TRBV7-2 to TRBJ2-1; 11 bases match TRBD2. Germline trimming cut 0 bases from V and 6 bases from J; bases unmatched to any gene: 16. Germline-derived CDR1 and CDR2 are SGHTA and FQGNSA. This CDR3 contains 20 residues. The CDR3 is CASSLALDRGYGLAGNEQFF. Here the CDR3 DNA reads TGTGCCAGCAGCTTAGCGTTAGACAGGGGATACGGACTAGCGGGCAATGAGCAGTTCTTC.

CDR3 bases: TGTGCCAGCGGGAATTCCACGACAGGGTACTCTGGAAACACCATATATTTT. Protein sequence: CASGNSTTGYSGNTIYF. The gene calls are TRBV27 and TRBJ1-3; 7 positions match TRBD1. Germline CDR1 is MNHEY and CDR2 is SMNVEV (reference sequence). The length of the CDR3 is 17 residues. Unmatched junction bases numbered 13, after V lost 8 bases and J lost 0 bases.

V gene TRBV6-5 combines with J gene TRBJ2-5; TRBD2 is a possible D gene (6 bases). Trimming left V 2 bases short and J 5 bases short, with 12 bases between. From germline, CDR1 is MNHEY and CDR2 SVGAGI. CDR3 size: 14 residues. CDR3 coding DNA: TGTGCCAGCAGTTACGGGGGAGGAAAGGAGACCCAGTACTTC. Its protein is CASSYGGGKETQYF.

The gene calls are TRBV27 and TRBJ1-2; no definite D call. V dropped 6 bases and J dropped 4 bases, with 15 bases sitting between them. CDR1 is MNHEY, CDR2 SMNVEV, per germline (reference sequence). The CDR3 spans 14 residues. The CDR3 here is CASRSGFQSYGYTF. CDR3 coding DNA: TGTGCCAGCAGATCAGGTTTTCAGTCCTATGGCTACACCTTC.

The CDR3 protein is CASSPGTETTGELFF. CDR3 nucleotide sequence: TGTGCCAGTAGTCCCGGGACAGAGACCACCGGGGAGCTGTTTTTT. The chain has TRBV19 and TRBJ2-2, with 7 positions matching TRBD1. The CDR3 length is 15 residues. The germline CDR1 and CDR2 sequences are LNHDA and SQIVND (reference sequence). The trim removed 5 bases at V and 4 bases at J, leaving 7 bases unmatched.

This chain connects TRBV4-3 to TRBJ2-7; 7 bases line up with TRBD2. Germline V CDR1 and CDR2: LGHNA, YSLEER. V lost 0 bases, J lost 4 bases, and 3 bases stayed unmatched. This CDR3 region has 14 residues. CDR3 DNA: TGCGCCAGCAGCCAAGACTTGGGAGGGTACGAGCAGTACTTC. Amino acids: CASSQDLGGYEQYF.

This chain connects TRBV19 to TRBJ2-6; 7 bases align to TRBD1. CDR3 length: 16 residues. The ends lost 7 bases at V and 3 bases at J; junction bases unmatched: 9. Germline loops: CDR1 LNHDA, CDR2 SQIVND (reference sequence). As DNA, the CDR3 is TGTGCCAGTAAACCCCAGGGGGTTGGTGGGGCCAACGTCCTGACTTTC. It yields the protein CASKPQGVGGANVLTF.